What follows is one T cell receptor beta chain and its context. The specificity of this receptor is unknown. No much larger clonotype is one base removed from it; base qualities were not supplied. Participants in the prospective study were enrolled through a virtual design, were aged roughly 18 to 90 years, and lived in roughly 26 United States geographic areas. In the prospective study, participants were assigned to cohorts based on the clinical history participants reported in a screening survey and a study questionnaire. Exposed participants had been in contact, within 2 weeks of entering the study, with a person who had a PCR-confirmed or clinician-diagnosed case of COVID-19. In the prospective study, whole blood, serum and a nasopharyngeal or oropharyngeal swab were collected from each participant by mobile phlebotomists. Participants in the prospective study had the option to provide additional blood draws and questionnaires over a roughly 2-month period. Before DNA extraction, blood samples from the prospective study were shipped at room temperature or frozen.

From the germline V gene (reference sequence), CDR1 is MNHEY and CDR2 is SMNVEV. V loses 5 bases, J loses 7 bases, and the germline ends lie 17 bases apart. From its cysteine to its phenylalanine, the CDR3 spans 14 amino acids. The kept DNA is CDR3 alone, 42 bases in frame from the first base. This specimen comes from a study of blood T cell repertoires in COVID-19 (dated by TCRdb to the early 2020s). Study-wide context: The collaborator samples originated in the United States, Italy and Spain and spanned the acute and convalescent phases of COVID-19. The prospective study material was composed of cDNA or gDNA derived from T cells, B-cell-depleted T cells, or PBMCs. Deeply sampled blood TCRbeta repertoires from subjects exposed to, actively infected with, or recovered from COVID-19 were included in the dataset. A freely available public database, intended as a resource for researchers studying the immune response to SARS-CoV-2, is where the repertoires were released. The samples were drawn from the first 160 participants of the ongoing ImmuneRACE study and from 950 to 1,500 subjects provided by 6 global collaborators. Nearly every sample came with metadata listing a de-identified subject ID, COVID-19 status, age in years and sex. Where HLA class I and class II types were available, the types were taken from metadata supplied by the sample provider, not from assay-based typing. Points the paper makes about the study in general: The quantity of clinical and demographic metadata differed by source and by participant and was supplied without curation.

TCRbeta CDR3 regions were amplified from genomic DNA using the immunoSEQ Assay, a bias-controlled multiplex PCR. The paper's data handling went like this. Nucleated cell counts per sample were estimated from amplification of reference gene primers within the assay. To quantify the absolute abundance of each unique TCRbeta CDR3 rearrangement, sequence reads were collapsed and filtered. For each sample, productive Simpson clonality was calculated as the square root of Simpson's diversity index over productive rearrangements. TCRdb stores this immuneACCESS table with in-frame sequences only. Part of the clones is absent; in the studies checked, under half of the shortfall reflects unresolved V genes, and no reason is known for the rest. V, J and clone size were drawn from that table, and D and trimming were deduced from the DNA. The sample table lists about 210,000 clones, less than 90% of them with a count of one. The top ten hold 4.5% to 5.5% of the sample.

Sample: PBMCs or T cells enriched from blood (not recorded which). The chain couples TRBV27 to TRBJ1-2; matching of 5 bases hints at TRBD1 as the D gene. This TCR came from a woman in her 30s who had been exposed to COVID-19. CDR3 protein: CASSLYAGGSGYTF. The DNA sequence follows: TGTGCCAGCAGTCTCTACGCGGGGGGAAGTGGCTACACCTTC.